Reported below is one T cell receptor beta chain. The data were taken from a study of cytotoxic CD8 clonotypes in ibrutinib-treated CLL. Using immunoSEQ multiplex PCR, the repertoire was profiled, and TCRdb retains in-frame clones only, with some absent. The data contain 14,000 to 15,000 clones, 55% to 80% of them singletons. Germline V gene data show CDR1 as MDHEN and CDR2 as SYDVKM. CDR3 length: 15 amino acids. V was cut by 3 bases and J by 2 bases, with 11 bases left in between. The sequence came from a human donor with chronic lymphocytic leukemia. The specimen comprised PBMCs, sampled before ibrutinib treatment. The chain combines TRBV28 with TRBJ1-3; TRBD1 might be the D (5 bases). The CDR3 reads CASSFTGTAGNTIYF. The DNA for the CDR3 is TGTGCCAGCAGTTTCACCGGGACTGCTGGAAACACCATATATTTT.